This T cell receptor (beta chain) was sequenced for a study of T cell repertoires in cytomegalovirus infection. CDR1 and CDR2 (germline): LGHNA, YSLEER. V was clipped by 0 bases and J by 5 bases, with 16 bases between them. The length of the CDR3 is 17 residues. One entry per CDR3 protein, called by TCRdb with MiXCR from the reads. Counted here are almost 300,000 distinct CDR3 sequences, about 9.2% occurring once; the ten biggest clones make up 2% to 3%. The rearrangement uses TRBV4-3 and TRBJ2-2; D may correspond to TRBD1 or TRBD2 (5 bases each). Input material: PBMCs. The origin of this receptor is a human donor in good health (CMV status not recorded). Some clones in this sample may be carry-over from other donors' samples. CDR3 residues: CASSQDWLGATTGELFF. For the CDR3, the DNA is TGCGCCAGCAGCCAAGATTGGCTCGGGGCCACGACCGGGGAGCTGTTTTTT.